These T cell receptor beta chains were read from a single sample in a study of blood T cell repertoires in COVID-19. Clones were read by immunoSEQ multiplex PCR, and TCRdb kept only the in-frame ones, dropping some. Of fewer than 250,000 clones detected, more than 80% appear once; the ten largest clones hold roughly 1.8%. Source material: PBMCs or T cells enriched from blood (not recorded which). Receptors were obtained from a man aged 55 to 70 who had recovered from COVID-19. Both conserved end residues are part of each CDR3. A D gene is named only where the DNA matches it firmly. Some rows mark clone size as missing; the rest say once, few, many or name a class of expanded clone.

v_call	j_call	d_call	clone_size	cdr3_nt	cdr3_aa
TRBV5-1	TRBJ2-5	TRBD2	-	TGCGCCAGCAGCTTTAGCGGGGGGACGATTCAAGAGACCCAGTACTTC	CASSFSGGTIQETQYF
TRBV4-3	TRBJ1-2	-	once	TGCGCCAGCAGCCAAGATAGAGGACAGAGCTATGGCTACACCTTC	CASSQDRGQSYGYTF
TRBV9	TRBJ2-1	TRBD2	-	TGTGCCAGCGCTAAGTCGGGACTAACTTACAATGAGCAGTTCTTC	CASAKSGLTYNEQFF
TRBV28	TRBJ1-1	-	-	TGTGCCAGCAGTTCAGGGGTCGGGAACACTGAAGCTTTCTTT	CASSSGVGNTEAFF
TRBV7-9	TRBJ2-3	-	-	TGTGCCAGCAGCCTGGGGACTAGCACAGATACGCAGTATTTT	CASSLGTSTDTQYF
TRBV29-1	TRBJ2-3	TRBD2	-	TGCAGCGCCGGGACTAGCGGGGTTCGGGGTACGCAGTATTTT	CSAGTSGVRGTQYF
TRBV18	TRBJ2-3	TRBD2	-	TGTGCCAGCTCACCACTGGGAGGGACTAGCACAGATACGCAGTATTTT	CASSPLGGTSTDTQYF
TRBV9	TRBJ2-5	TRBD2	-	TGTGCCAGCAGCGTCAAACTAGCGGAAAAAGAGACCCAGTACTTC	CASSVKLAEKETQYF
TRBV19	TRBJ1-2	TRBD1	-	TGTGCCAGTAGTAAGCCGGGACAGGACTATGGCTACACCTTC	CASSKPGQDYGYTF
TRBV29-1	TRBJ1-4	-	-	TGCAGCGCCGGGGGGGCTAATGAAAAACTGTTTTTT	CSAGGANEKLFF
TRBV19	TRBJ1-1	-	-	TGTGCCAGTACCACGACCAGGGACACTCACCCAGGTGAAGCTTTCTTT	CASTTTRDTHPGEAFF
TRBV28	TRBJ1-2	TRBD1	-	TGTGCCAGCAGTCCCGGACAGGGGTATGGCTACACCTTC	CASSPGQGYGYTF
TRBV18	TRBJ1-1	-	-	TGTGCCAGCTCACCACCATGGGCCACTGAAGCTTTCTTT	CASSPPWATEAFF
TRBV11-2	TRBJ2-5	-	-	TGTGCCAGCAGCTTGTTAGCTGAGACCCAGTACTTC	CASSLLAETQYF
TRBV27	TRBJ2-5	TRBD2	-	TGTGCCAGCAGTTCGGGACTAGCGGGGGCTCTCCAAGAGACCCAGTACTTC	CASSSGLAGALQETQYF
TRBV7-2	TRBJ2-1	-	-	TGTGCCAGCAGCTTACACAGGAGCTCCTACAATGAGCAGTTCTTC	CASSLHRSSYNEQFF
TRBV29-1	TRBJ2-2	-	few	TGCAGCGTTGAAGGCGTAGCCGGGGAGCTGTTTTTT	CSVEGVAGELFF
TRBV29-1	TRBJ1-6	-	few	TGCAGCGTAGGAGCCGATTATAATTCACCCCTCCACTTT	CSVGADYNSPLHF
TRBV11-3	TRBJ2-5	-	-	TGTGCCAGCAGCCCCGAAGGGGGTGGGGAGACCCAGTACTTC	CASSPEGGGETQYF
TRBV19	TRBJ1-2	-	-	TGTGCCAGTACGGGAGGGAAGGGCTACACCTTC	CASTGGKGYTF
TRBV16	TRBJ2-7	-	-	TGTGCCAGCAGCCAATCGATAGGGGGGGCGCTCGAGCAGTACTTC	CASSQSIGGALEQYF
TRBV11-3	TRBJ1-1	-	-	TGTGCCAGCAGCGTAAGCAGGGAAGCTTTCTTT	CASSVSREAFF
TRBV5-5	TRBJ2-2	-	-	TGTGCCAGCAGCTTGGGGCAGGGCTCCGGGGAGCTGTTTTTT	CASSLGQGSGELFF
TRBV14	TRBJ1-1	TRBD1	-	TGTGCCAGCAGCAACCTCAGGGGGTTGAACACTGAAGCTTTCTTT	CASSNLRGLNTEAFF
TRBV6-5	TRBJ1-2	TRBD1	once	TGTGCCAGCAGTTACTTGGCAGGGGGAGAACTAGGCTACACCTTC	CASSYLAGGELGYTF
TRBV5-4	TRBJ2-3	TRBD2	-	TGTGCCAGCATGCGGACTAGCGGGGTCACAGATACGCAGTATTTT	CASMRTSGVTDTQYF
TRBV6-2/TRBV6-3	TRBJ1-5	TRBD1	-	TGTGCCAGCAGTCGGACAGGGGATCTCCAGCCCCAGCATTTT	CASSRTGDLQPQHF
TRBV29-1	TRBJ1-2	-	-	TGCAGCGTTGACAATCCAGGGTACTATGGCTACACCTTC	CSVDNPGYYGYTF
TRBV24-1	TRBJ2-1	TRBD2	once	TGTGCCACCAGTGATTCCTTAGCGGGCTCCTACAATGAGCAGTTCTTC	CATSDSLAGSYNEQFF
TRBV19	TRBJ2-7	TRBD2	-	TGTGCCAGTAGTGATGGGACTAGCCTCTACGAGCAGTACTTC	CASSDGTSLYEQYF
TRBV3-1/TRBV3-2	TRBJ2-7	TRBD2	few	TGTGCCAGCAGGCGGACTAGCGGGGCCCACGAGCAGTACTTC	CASRRTSGAHEQYF
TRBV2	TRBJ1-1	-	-	TGTGCCAGCAGTGGCGGTGGTGGTGAAGCTTTCTTT	CASSGGGGEAFF
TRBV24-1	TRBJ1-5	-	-	TGTGCCACCAGTGACGCGGGGAGTTCAAGGCCCCAGCATTTT	CATSDAGSSRPQHF
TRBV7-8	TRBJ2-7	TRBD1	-	TGTGCCAGCAGCTTAGTCGCACAGGGGGGTCACGAGCAGTACTTC	CASSLVAQGGHEQYF
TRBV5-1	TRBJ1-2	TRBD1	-	TGCGCCAGCAGCCAGGGACAGGGGAACTATGGCTACACCTTC	CASSQGQGNYGYTF
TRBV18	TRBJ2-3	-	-	TGTGCCAGCTCACCACCGTGGACAGTCAGCACAGATACGCAGTATTTT	CASSPPWTVSTDTQYF
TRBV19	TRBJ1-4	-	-	TGTGCCAGTAGTATTGGTACTCCCGGGGAAAAACTGTTTTTT	CASSIGTPGEKLFF
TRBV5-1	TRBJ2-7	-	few	TGCGCCAGCAGCCCCTCCCTTACTAGGACGACCTACGAGCAGTACTTC	CASSPSLTRTTYEQYF
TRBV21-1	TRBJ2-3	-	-	TGTGCCAGCAGCCCCAAGGAGGGACAGTTCACAGATACGCAGTATTTT	CASSPKEGQFTDTQYF
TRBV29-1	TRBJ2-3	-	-	TGCAGCGTTGATAGATTTAGCACAGATACGCAGTATTTT	CSVDRFSTDTQYF
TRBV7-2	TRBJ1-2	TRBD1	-	TGTGCCAGCAGCCCCCGGACAGGGAGCTATGGCTACACCTTC	CASSPRTGSYGYTF
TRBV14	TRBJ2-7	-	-	TGTGCCAGCAGCCAAGATCTGCACTCCGAGCAGTACTTC	CASSQDLHSEQYF
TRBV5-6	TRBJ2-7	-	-	TGTGCCAGCAGCCGCCGGAGGGAGCAGTACTTC	CASSRRREQYF
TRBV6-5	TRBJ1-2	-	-	TGTGCCATCTACTCCAGGGGACCCAACTATGGCTACACCTTC	CAIYSRGPNYGYTF
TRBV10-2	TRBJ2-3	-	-	TGCGCCAGCAGAACCGGACTTCGGCCTGGCACAGATACGCAGTATTTT	CASRTGLRPGTDTQYF